This T cell receptor beta chain was found in a study of CD8 T cells in cerebrospinal fluid in Alzheimer's disease. Study-wide context: Clonal expansion of CSF T cells was measured with plate-based and droplet-based single-cell sequencing.

This clonotype is deemed medium-sized by its frequency. Its target is unknown. Findings of the study overall: Patients with mild cognitive impairment or Alzheimer's disease had a larger top CSF clone percentage than controls.

This CDR3 region has 12 residues. CDR1 GTSNPN and CDR2 SVGIG come from the germline V gene (reference sequence). 10X single-cell V(D)J and 5' gene-expression libraries profiled CSF cells. Reprocessing the 10x single-cell sequencing reads, TCRdb reports a single entry for every CDR3 protein and omits DNA. This repertoire comprises 1,500 to 2,000 distinct CDR3 sequences; its ten largest clones make up 6.2%. The V and J genes are TRBV30 and TRBJ1-2. The source material was cerebrospinal fluid. The sequence was obtained from a human donor in good health. CDR3 sequence reads: CAWSSKAYGYTF.